The next 12 T cell receptor beta chains were all read from a single sample in a study of low-dose radiotherapy and immunotherapy resistance in tumors. Noted time point: before trial treatment. TRAV- and TRBV-specific primers, spanning alpha and beta chains, primed first-strand cDNA. Over 20 PCR cycles, TCRs were amplified from a constant-region primer and V-primer adapter. TCRdb processed the reads anew with MiXCR; each CDR3 protein has one entry. This sample yields about 39,000 distinct CDR3 sequences, of which roughly a third are seen a single time; around 4% belongs to the top ten. The sequences come from PBMCs, collected before treatment. All receptors come from a male donor with gallbladder cancer.

By sample fraction, this clonotype is medium-sized. J is TRBJ2-1 and V is TRBV5-4; 8 bases match TRBD1. CDR1 and CDR2 from the germline V gene are SGHNT and YYREEE (reference sequence). The CDR3 sequence is 15 residues long. Losses at the gene ends were 4 bases for V and 10 bases for J; bases not matched to a gene: 13. In DNA, the CDR3 is TGTGCCAGCAGCCCCTGGGAGCAGGGGGCTGGGGAGCAGTTCTTC. Translated: CASSPWEQGAGEQFF.

Many counts were recorded for this clonotype. The chain is built from TRBV5-1 and TRBJ2-5; the D is unclear. V was clipped by 1 base and J by 5 bases, with 6 bases between them. CDR3 length: 12 residues. Germline V lookup: CDR1 SGHRS, CDR2 YFSETQ. CDR3: CASSLSAETQYF. The CDR3 coding sequence is TGCGCCAGCAGCTTGTCCGCGGAGACCCAGTACTTC.

Ten or more counts support this clonotype. J is TRBJ2-2 and V is TRBV4-1, with 7 bases aligning to TRBD2. The J segment lost 2 bases and the V segment lost 1 base, leaving 4 bases of the junction unmatched. CDR3 length: 16 amino acids. CDR1 is MGHRA, CDR2 YSYEKL, per germline. CDR3 bases: TGCGCCAGCAGCCAAGCGCGGGGGACCAACACCGGGGAGCTGTTTTTT. Residues: CASSQARGTNTGELFF.

A note on this clonotype: It is unclear where the CDR3 begins or ends on the DNA, so no DNA is shown, and the CDR3 is as TCRdb lists it. The chain carries TRBV12-3 or TRBV12-4 and TRBJ2-7; the table assigns TRBD1, which was not confirmed against the DNA. The CDR3 adds up to 24 amino acids, both ends counted. The CDR3 loop is CASTNQTSMYLCATLRDKLYEQYF.

Sample share makes this clonotype medium-sized (0.01 to 0.1%). V usage is TRBV20-1 and J usage is TRBJ2-1; D call uncertain. Germline loops: CDR1 DFQATT, CDR2 SNEGSKA (reference sequence). Trimming removed 0 bases from V and 4 bases from J, with 13 bases in between. CDR3 size: 15 residues. In nucleotides, the CDR3 is TGCAGTGCTAGAGATCGTAACCTAGGTTACAATGAGCAGTTCTTC. Protein: CSARDRNLGYNEQFF.

This clonotype showed up many times. The V call is TRBV12-3 or TRBV12-4, the J call TRBJ1-1; the D is unclear. The CDR3 is 14 residues long. Trimming removed 1 base from V and 0 bases from J, with 6 bases in between. The chain's CDR3 is CASSLGWVNTEAFF. In DNA, the CDR3 is TGTGCCAGCAGTTTAGGGTGGGTGAACACTGAAGCTTTCTTT.

This chain joins TRBV28 and TRBJ2-7, with TRBD1 matching 7 bases. The CDR3 is 15 amino acids. Germline V CDR1 and CDR2: MDHEN, SYDVKM. V shed 6 bases, J shed 5 bases, and the junction held 13 bases outside the gene matches. DNA for the CDR3: TGTGCCAGCAGCCCTTCGGACAGGTTGGGCCACGAGCAGTACTTC. This codes for CASSPSDRLGHEQYF.

The chain links TRBV28 to TRBJ2-1; 7 bases map to TRBD2. Germline CDR1 and CDR2: MDHEN and SYDVKM. Trimming at V came to 3 bases and at J to 8 bases, leaving 10 bases not matched to a gene. The CDR3 spans 15 residues. For the CDR3, the DNA is TGTGCCAGCAGTTTTCTGGCGGGAGTTATCTATGAGCAGTTCTTC. This encodes CASSFLAGVIYEQFF.

The chain couples TRBV21-1 to TRBJ2-5; the D call in the table, TRBD2, was not verified against the DNA. TRBV21-1 is shown as a pseudogene. The CDR3 runs 19 residues. Written as DNA, the CDR3 is TGTGCCAGCAGCTCACAAAAGCCATCCTCGGGACTAGCTCGGGAGACCCAGTACTTC. Translating it yields CASSSQKPSSGLARETQYF.

J is TRBJ2-3 and V is TRBV5-1; D might be TRBD1 (6 bases). CDR3 length: 15 residues. Per the germline V gene, CDR1 is SGHRS and CDR2 is YFSETQ. V was shortened by 5 bases and J by 2 bases, with 15 bases between the two germline ends. CDR3: CASSQDRRVTDTQYF. The CDR3 nucleotides read TGCGCCAGCAGTCAAGACAGGCGGGTCACAGATACGCAGTATTTT.

This clonotype came up many times. The chain has TRBV7-9 and TRBJ2-7; TRBD1 agrees at 11 bases. Trimming removed 4 bases from V and 0 bases from J; junction bases left unmatched: 2. Germline V gene data show CDR1 as SEHNR and CDR2 as FQNEAQ (reference sequence). CDR3 length: 15 residues. The CDR3: CASSSGTGGSYEQYF. The CDR3 DNA reads as TGTGCCAGCAGCTCCGGGACAGGGGGCTCCTACGAGCAGTACTTC.

This clonotype came up many times. This rearrangement joins TRBV11-3 to TRBJ2-5, with D unclear. Between the trimmed V and J ends, which lost 5 bases and 4 bases, there was a span of 11 bases. This CDR3 contains 13 residues. CDR1 is SGHNT and CDR2 is YENEEA in the germline V gene. The CDR3 region has the DNA TGTGCCAGCAGCGAAAACGGCTTAGAGACCCAGTACTTC. It encodes CASSENGLETQYF.